This T cell receptor beta chain appears in the sequencing data of a study of shared clonotypes between healthy human individuals (dated by TCRdb to 2018 to 2020). For context, the study as a whole: The cohort included three men and two women between 18 and 49 years of age. Each donor's leukapheresis produced roughly between roughly 0.9 and 8.9 billion PBMCs. For each donor, CD4 naive and CD4 memory were each given three plates, CD8 naive was given two plates, and CD8 memory was given one plate. The study deeply sequenced blood TCR repertoires of five healthy adults to estimate repertoire size and the extent of clonotype sharing between individuals. To increase sequencing depth and limit assay-specific biases, TCR repertoire library preparation and sequencing were carried out by different laboratories using diverse techniques. What the study reported, not specific to this receptor: Around 5.4% of naive CD4, roughly 3.6% of naive CD8, 2% to 2.5% of memory CD4, and less than 0.45% of memory CD8 clonotypes were shared across four donors. Estimated clonotype richness was generally larger for naive than for memory subsets. The genetic and exposure-history diversity represented was limited by the small number of donors. Incomplete sequencing was indicated by rarefaction of sorted-subset datasets, despite the large sequencing depth. Compared with non-shared clonotypes, the clonotypes found in all four sorted-subset donors had higher generation probabilities. Pairwise subsampling indicated that sequencing depth was expected to affect the degree of clonotype sharing among donors. Sampling was restricted to blood, and TCR repertoires in tissue are likely to differ from TCR repertoires in blood.

Donors were healthy HIV-negative adults with no recently reported acute infections or vaccinations. Every donor was a Caucasian adult residing in Nashville, Tennessee, USA. CD4+ T cells were enriched through magnetic negative selection, after which naive cells were positively selected on CD45RA and the remaining negative fraction served as the memory subset. After blood collection by leukapheresis, PBMCs were isolated using Ficoll-Histopaque density gradient centrifugation and then cryopreserved in the vapor phase of liquid nitrogen. Purity and quantity of every magnetically sorted T cell population were checked by analytical flow cytometry. From each sorted fraction, genomic DNA was isolated and quantified by UV absorbance on a Nanodrop 2000c. The CDR3, from cysteine to phenylalanine, totals 16 residues. Solely the CDR3 DNA is kept, with 48 bases framed from the first base. The germline V gene supplies CDR1 SGHTA and CDR2 FQGTGA. Trimming leaves V shorter by 2 bases and J shorter by 0 bases, with the junction holding 5 bases beyond the gene matches.

Remarks on this clone: Its antigen specificity is not known. No base quality values were provided; no much bigger clone lies one nucleotide off.

Using the deep immunoSEQ assay, TCR CDR3 regions were amplified from genomic DNA by multiplex PCR. Extracted genomic DNA from each cell subset was spread evenly across all wells of several immunoSEQ 96-well plates, with each plate serving as a replicate. For sorted subsets, approximately 190 ng of genomic DNA, equivalent to some 33,000 T cell genomes, went into each replicate PCR. Purified libraries were measured with a Qubit 3.0 fluorometer, size-checked on a Bioanalyzer 2100, and measured again with the KAPA Library Quantification kit. Every immunoSEQ 96-well plate was sequenced on a separate single-read 150-cycle Illumina NextSeq 550 flow cell. Under the source paper's analysis protocol: Because the immunoSEQ output included only junctional sequences and no quality scores, the filtering could not be the same as the filtering used for full-length reads. Sequences were annotated with PyIR, a Python wrapper for IgBLAST v1.9, using IMGT germline references to assign V/J genes and CDR3. Any read was removed if the V/J assignment was weak (E-value above 1e-6), the CDR3 was missing, or the read contained stop codons, out-of-frame junctions, or ambiguous translated residues. V3J clonotypes were defined by identical inferred V gene, J gene, and CDR3 amino acid sequence. Percentage overlap between repertoires was computed as shared unique clonotypes divided by the size of the smaller repertoire. Repertoire richness was assessed with RTK rarefaction, the Chao1 estimator, and Recon v2.1 estimates of unobserved clonotypes. Generation probabilities were computed with OLGA for all TCRbeta clonotypes obtained by the gDNA method from several donors. In TCRdb, the immuneACCESS table is reduced to in-frame sequences with V and J assigned. These tables do not hold every clone; where another copy was compared, an unresolved V gene accounts for under half, and the others remain unexplained. V and J calls plus clone size are reproduced from that table; the DNA served to infer D and trimming. The sample includes about 1.5 million clones, with 95% to 99% observed a single time. Approximately 0.45% of the sample is taken by the ten largest.

The clonotype originates from a man aged 30 to 39 in good health. The rearrangement combines TRBV7-3 with TRBJ2-3, and 7 junctional nucleotides match TRBD1. The sample consisted of naive CD4+ T cells sorted from blood. In light of the paper, this sample's cell subset or site label describes: CD45RA+ positively selected. The CDR3 corresponds to CASSLQGVLSTDTQYF. The DNA is TGTGCCAGCAGCTTACAGGGGGTACTGAGCACAGATACGCAGTATTTT. The CDR3, completed at both ends by the reference TRBV7-3 and TRBJ2-3 genes, gives the full variable domain GAGVSQTPSNKVTEKGKYVELRCDPISGHTALYWYRQSLGQGPEFLIYFQGTGAADDSGLPNDRFFAVRPEGSVSTLKIQRTERGDSAVYLCASSLQGVLSTDTQYFGPGTRLTVL.